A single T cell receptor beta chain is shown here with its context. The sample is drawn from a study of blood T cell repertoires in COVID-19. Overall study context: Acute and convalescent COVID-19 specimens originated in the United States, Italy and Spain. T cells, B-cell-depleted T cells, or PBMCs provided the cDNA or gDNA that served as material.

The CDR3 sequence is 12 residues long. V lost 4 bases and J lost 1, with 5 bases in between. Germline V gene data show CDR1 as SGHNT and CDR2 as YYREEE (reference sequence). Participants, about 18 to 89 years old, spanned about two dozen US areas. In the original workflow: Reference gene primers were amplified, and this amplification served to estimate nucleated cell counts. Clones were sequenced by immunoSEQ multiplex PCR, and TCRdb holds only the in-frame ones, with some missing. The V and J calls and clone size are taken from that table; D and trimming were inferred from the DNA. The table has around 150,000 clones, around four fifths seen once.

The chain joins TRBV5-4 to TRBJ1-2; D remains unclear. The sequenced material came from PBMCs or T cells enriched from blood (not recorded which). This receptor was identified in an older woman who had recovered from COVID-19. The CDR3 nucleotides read TGTGCCAGCAGCCAGGATAACTATGGCTACACCTTC. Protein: CASSQDNYGYTF.